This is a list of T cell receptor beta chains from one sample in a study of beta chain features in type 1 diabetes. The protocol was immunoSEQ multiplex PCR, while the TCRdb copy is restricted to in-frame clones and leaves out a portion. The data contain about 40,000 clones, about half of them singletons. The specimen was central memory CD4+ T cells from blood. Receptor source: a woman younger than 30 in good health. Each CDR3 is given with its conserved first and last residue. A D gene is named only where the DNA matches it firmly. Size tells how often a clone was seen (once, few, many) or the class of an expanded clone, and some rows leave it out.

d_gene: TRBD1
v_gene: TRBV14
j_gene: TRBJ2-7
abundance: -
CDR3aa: CASSQGGTGTDYEQYF
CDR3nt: TGTGCCAGCAGCCAAGGGGGGACCGGGACAGACTACGAGCAGTACTTC

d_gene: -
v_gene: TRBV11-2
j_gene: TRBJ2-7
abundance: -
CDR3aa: CASSSPRGKYSYEQYF
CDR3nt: TGTGCCAGCAGCTCCCCCCGAGGGAAATACTCCTACGAGCAGTACTTC

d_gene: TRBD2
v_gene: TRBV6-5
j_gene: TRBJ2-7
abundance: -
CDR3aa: CASSRGLAEIYEQYF
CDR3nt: TGTGCCAGCAGCCGGGGACTAGCGGAGATCTACGAGCAGTACTTC

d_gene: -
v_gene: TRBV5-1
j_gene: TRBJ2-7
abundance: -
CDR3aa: CASSLREAYEQYF
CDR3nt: TGCGCCAGCAGCTTACGGGAAGCCTACGAGCAGTACTTC

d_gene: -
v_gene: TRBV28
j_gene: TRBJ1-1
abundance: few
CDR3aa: CASGLNRVSAFF
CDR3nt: TGTGCCAGCGGGCTCAACAGGGTTTCGGCTTTCTTT

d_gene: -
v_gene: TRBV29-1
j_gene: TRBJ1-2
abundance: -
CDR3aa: CSVILNRVGYGYTF
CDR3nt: TGCAGCGTCATCCTTAACAGGGTCGGCTATGGCTACACCTTC

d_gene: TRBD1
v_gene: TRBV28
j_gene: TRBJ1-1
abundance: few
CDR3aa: CASIPHGQGNTEAFF
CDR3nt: TGTGCCAGCATACCACACGGACAGGGGAACACTGAAGCTTTCTTT

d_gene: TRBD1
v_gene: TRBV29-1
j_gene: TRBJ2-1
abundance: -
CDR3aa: CSVRTGGYREQFF
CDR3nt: TGCAGCGTTCGGACAGGGGGATACCGTGAGCAGTTCTTC

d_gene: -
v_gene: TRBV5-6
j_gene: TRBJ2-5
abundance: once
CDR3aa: CASSAGLGGAQETQYF
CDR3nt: TGTGCCAGCAGCGCTGGCCTCGGAGGGGCCCAAGAGACCCAGTACTTC

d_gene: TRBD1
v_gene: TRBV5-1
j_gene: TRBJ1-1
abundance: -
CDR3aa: CASGTGDRTEAFF
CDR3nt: TGCGCCAGCGGAACAGGGGATAGAACTGAAGCTTTCTTT

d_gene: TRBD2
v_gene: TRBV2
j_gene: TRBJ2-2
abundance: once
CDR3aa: CASSLAVTGELFF
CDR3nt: TGTGCCAGCAGTCTAGCGGTCACCGGGGAGCTGTTTTTT

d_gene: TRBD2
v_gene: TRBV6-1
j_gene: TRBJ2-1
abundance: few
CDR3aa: CASSDSGRGNEQFF
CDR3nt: TGTGCCAGCAGTGACAGCGGGAGGGGAAATGAGCAGTTCTTC

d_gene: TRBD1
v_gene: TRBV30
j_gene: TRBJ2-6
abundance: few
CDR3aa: CAWSERQGDSGANVLTF
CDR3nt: TGTGCCTGGAGTGAAAGACAGGGAGACTCTGGGGCCAACGTCCTGACTTTC

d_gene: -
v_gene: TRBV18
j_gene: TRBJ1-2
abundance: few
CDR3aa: CASSPEKNYGYTF
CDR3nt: TGTGCCAGCTCACCCGAGAAGAACTATGGCTACACCTTC

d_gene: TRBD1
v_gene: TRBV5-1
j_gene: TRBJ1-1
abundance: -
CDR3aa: CASRDDRGSTEAFF
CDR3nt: TGCGCCAGCAGGGACGACAGGGGTTCGACTGAAGCTTTCTTT

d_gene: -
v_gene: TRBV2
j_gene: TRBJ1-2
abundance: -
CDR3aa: CASSITGYGYTF
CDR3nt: TGTGCCAGCAGTATCACAGGGTATGGCTACACCTTC

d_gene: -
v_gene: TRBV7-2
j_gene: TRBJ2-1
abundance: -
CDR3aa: CGSSLIYRVGNEQFF
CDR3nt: TGTGGCAGCAGCCTAATCTACAGGGTGGGCAATGAGCAGTTCTTC

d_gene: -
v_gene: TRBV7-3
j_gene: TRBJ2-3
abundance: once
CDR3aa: CASSPGNTDTQYF
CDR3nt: TGTGCCAGCAGCCCGGGGAATACAGATACGCAGTATTTT

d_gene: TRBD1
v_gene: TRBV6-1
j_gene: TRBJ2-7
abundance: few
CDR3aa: CASTIDRVGSYEQYF
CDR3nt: TGTGCCAGCACCATTGACAGGGTGGGCTCCTACGAGCAGTACTTC

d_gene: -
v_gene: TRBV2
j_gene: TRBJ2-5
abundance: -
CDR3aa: CASSVQGSNQETQYF
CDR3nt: TGTGCCAGCAGTGTGCAGGGGTCAAACCAAGAGACCCAGTACTTC

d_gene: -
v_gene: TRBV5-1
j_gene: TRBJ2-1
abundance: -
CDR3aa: CASSFSVAGSEQFF
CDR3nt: TGCGCCAGCAGCTTTTCAGTTGCGGGGTCGGAGCAGTTCTTC

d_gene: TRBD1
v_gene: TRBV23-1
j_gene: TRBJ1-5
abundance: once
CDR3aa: CASSPGQGNQPQHF
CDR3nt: TGCGCCAGCAGCCCAGGACAGGGCAATCAGCCCCAGCATTTT

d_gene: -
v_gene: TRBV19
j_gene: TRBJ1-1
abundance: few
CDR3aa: CASSTGHRTREAFF
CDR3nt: TGTGCCAGTAGTACGGGACACCGCACGCGCGAAGCTTTCTTT

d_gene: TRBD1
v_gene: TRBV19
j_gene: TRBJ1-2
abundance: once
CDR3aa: CASSIRDRGNYGYTF
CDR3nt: TGTGCCAGTAGTATCCGGGACAGGGGTAACTATGGCTACACCTTC

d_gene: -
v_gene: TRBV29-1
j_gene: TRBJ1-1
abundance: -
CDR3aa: CSVGQDTEAFF
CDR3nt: TGCAGCGTTGGACAGGACACTGAAGCTTTCTTT

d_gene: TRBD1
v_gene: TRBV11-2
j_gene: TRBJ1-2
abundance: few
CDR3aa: CASSLDGGTGGYGYTF
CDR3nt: TGTGCCAGCAGCTTAGATGGAGGGACAGGTGGCTATGGCTACACCTTC

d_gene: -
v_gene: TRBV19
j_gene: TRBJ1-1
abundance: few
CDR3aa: CASSINSYGTRPEAFF
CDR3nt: TGTGCCAGTAGTATCAACAGCTACGGGACTCGACCTGAAGCTTTCTTT

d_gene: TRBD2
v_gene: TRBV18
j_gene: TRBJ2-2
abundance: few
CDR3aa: CASSPRGTSWNSGELFF
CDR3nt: TGTGCCAGCTCACCCCGCGGGACTAGCTGGAACTCCGGGGAGCTGTTTTTT